This T cell receptor (beta chain) was documented in a study of blood T cell repertoires in COVID-19. In the study overall: Acute and convalescent COVID-19 specimens originated in the United States, Italy and Spain. PBMCs, B-cell-depleted T cells, or T cells provided the cDNA or gDNA that made up the material.

The CDR3 is made up of 15 amino acids. CDR1 is SEHNR, CDR2 FQNEAQ, per germline (reference sequence). Losses at the gene ends were 5 bases for V and 6 bases for J; bases not matched to a gene: 12. How the authors handled the data: The assay estimated nucleated cells by amplifying reference gene primers. The protocol was immunoSEQ multiplex PCR, while the TCRdb copy is restricted to in-frame clones and leaves out a portion. That table supplies the V and J calls and clone size; D and trimming were determined from the DNA. The sample yields over 120,000 clones, approximately 90% seen once. This receptor was identified in a man aged 60-69 years with active or convalescent COVID-19. V and J are TRBV7-9 and TRBJ1-2; 7 positions agree with TRBD1. Sequences were obtained from peripheral blood. CDR3 coding DNA: TGTGCCAGCAGCCTGCTCGACAGGGAAAGCCATGGCTACACCTTC. As protein: CASSLLDRESHGYTF.